This TCR beta chain was sequenced during a study of cytomegalovirus exposure and HLA in healthy donors. Regarding the study as a whole: It was confirmed in vitro that three of the CMV-associated chains were specific for CMV antigens. Within the 120 or so validation repertoires, first-cohort TCR clusters tended to co-occur, according to a later analysis. Reports credit the classifier with highly specific, highly sensitive diagnosis of cytomegalovirus status. Cytomegalovirus-associated TCR beta chains were listed, numbering 150 to 200.

As for this clone: Its antigen is as yet unknown.

The CDR3 runs to 15 residues. Germline-derived CDR1 and CDR2 are LNHDA and SQIVND (reference sequence). V lost 4 bases, J lost 1 base, and 4 bases stayed unmatched. Measured with immunoSEQ multiplex PCR; TCRdb has only the in-frame clones, and not every one. The profile shows 100,000 to 150,000 clones, 90% to 96% of them singletons. The chain employs TRBV19 and TRBJ1-5; 7 bases agree with TRBD1. This clonotype was sampled from a man aged 18 to 30 in good health and CMV-seronegative. Sequenced material: PBMCs. The CDR3 is CASSNTGESNQPQHF. CDR3 coding DNA: TGTGCCAGTAGTAACACAGGGGAGAGCAATCAGCCCCAGCATTTT.